The T cell receptor (beta chain) under discussion was sequenced for a study of blood T cell repertoires in COVID-19. The overall study: Material from acute and convalescent COVID-19 was sourced from the United States, Italy and Spain. Sources were T cells, B-cell-depleted T cells, or PBMCs; the material itself was cDNA or gDNA.

Original methodology: Amplification with reference gene primers provided the estimates of nucleated cell counts. Repertoires were generated with immunoSEQ multiplex PCR, while TCRdb's copy carries only in-frame clones and drops some. V and J calls and clone size are given by that table; D and trimming were obtained from the DNA. This sample has 200,000 or so clones; roughly 84% occur once, and the top ten carry around 2.4%. This CDR3 contains 18 residues. Losses at the gene ends were 1 base for V and 2 bases for J; bases not matched to a gene: 8. Germline V lookup: CDR1 LGHDT, CDR2 YNNKEL (reference sequence).

The chain links TRBV3-1 (or the pseudogene TRBV3-2) to TRBJ2-1; 10 bases are shared with TRBD2. The sample comprised peripheral blood. The TCR sequence derives from a man aged 40-49 years who had recovered from COVID-19. CDR3 bases: TGTGCCAGCAGCCAAGCGTTTCGGGGACTAGCGCCCTACAATGAGCAGTTCTTC. As protein: CASSQAFRGLAPYNEQFF.